Shown below are 28 T cell receptor beta chains from a single sample sequenced in a study of regulatory T cells in long-lasting Graves disease. The time point is: newly diagnosed GD, antithyroid drugs for less than 3 months. The TCR library was made from RNA extracted from PBMCs. With iRepertoire HTBI primers and Arm-PCR of CDR3 regions, TCR beta libraries were built. TCRdb used MiXCR to reprocess the multiplex PCR reads, holding one entry per CDR3 protein. Here the sample spans approximately 300,000 distinct CDR3 sequences, 18% being singletons. This specimen was peripheral blood mononuclear cells (PBMCs), taken at new diagnosis, from a patient treated with antithyroid drugs. The receptors originated from a female donor with Graves disease.

This clonotype was found a few times. The genes are TRBV5-1 and TRBJ2-7; a possible D gene is TRBD2 (5 bases). Trimming pared 2 bases from V and 2 bases from J, leaving 11 bases between. The CDR3 has 14 residues. The germline gives CDR1 SGHRS, CDR2 YFSETQ. CDR3 amino acids: CASSLTDGAYEQYF. As DNA, the CDR3 is TGCGCCAGCAGCTTAACTGACGGGGCCTACGAGCAGTACTTC.

The sample holds many counts of this clonotype. The chain couples TRBV11-3 to TRBJ2-7; D is unclear. This CDR3 comprises 16 residues. Trimming removed 5 bases at V and 7 bases at J, with 24 bases between. Per the germline V gene, CDR1 is SGHNT and CDR2 is YENEEA. CDR3 DNA: TGTGCCAGCAGCCCAAACCCGACGGTCGGCTCCTGGGAGCAGTACTTC. Amino acids: CASSPNPTVGSWEQYF.

This clonotype has ten or more counts. CDR3 amino acids: CASSQEVGSGYNEQFF. In DNA form, the CDR3 reads TGTGCCAGCAGCCAAGAGGTTGGATCGGGATACAATGAGCAGTTCTTC. V gene TRBV3-1 combines with J gene TRBJ2-1; perhaps TRBD2 as D (5 bases). The CDR3 is 16 residues long. Trimming pared 0 bases from V and 4 bases from J, leaving 13 bases between. CDR1 and CDR2 from the germline V gene are LGHDT and YNNKEL (reference sequence).

This clonotype occurred many times. The J gene is TRBJ1-2, the V gene TRBV13, with 7 positions matching TRBD1. With 0 bases clipped from V and 2 bases from J, the junction kept 3 bases outside the gene matches. The V gene's germline CDR1 is PRHDT and CDR2 FYEKMQ (reference sequence). The CDR3 contains 15 residues. This CDR3 reads CASSLGDRSNYGYTF. The DNA of the CDR3 is TGTGCCAGCAGCTTAGGGGACAGGTCCAACTATGGCTACACCTTC.

This clonotype has a count of ten or more. The V gene is TRBV20-1, the J gene TRBJ2-3; 8 bases fit TRBD2. The germline CDR1 and CDR2 sequences are DFQATT and SNEGSKA (reference sequence). This CDR3 spans 14 amino acids. The V and J ends lost 6 bases and 2 bases, in that order; junction bases with no gene match: 7. CDR3 bases: TGCAGTGCGTCGCCGGGACTAGACACAGATACGCAGTATTTT. It translates to CSASPGLDTDTQYF.

This clonotype occurred many times. This sequence joins TRBV7-8 and TRBJ1-4; 7 nucleotides align to TRBD1. Per the germline V gene, CDR1 is SGHVS and CDR2 is FQNEAQ. The CDR3 has 14 amino acids. Trimming cost V 5 bases and J 7 bases; bases outside gene matches: 7. CDR3 DNA: TGTGCCAGCAGCCAGGGGGGGGGGCGTGAAAAACTGTTTTTT. Its translation: CASSQGGGREKLFF.

This clonotype occurred a few times. J is TRBJ2-1 and V is TRBV7-2; possibly TRBD2 for D (5 bases). Between the trimmed V and J ends, which lost 5 bases and 2 bases, there was a span of 25 bases. CDR1 is SGHTA and CDR2 is FQGNSA in the germline V gene. The CDR3 totals 19 residues. DNA for the CDR3: TGTGCCAGCAGCCCGGACTCCGCGGTCACCAGGATCCCCTACAATGAGCAGTTCTTC. Its protein is CASSPDSAVTRIPYNEQFF.

This clonotype was seen many times. The chain couples TRBV7-9 to TRBJ2-1, with TRBD2 matching 10 bases. The CDR3 covers 17 residues. Germline trimming cut 2 bases from V and 4 bases from J; bases unmatched to any gene: 8. Looked up from germline, CDR1 is SEHNR and CDR2 is FQNEAQ (reference sequence). CDR3: CASSLFSLAGVYNEQFF. The CDR3 nucleotides read TGTGCCAGCAGCTTATTTAGCCTAGCGGGGGTTTACAATGAGCAGTTCTTC.

This clonotype was observed at least ten times. This sequence joins TRBV4-2 and TRBJ1-4; 10 positions match TRBD1. Germline values: CDR1 LGHNA, CDR2 YNFKEQ. This CDR3 is 16 amino acids long. V shed 3 bases, J shed 7 bases, and the junction held 8 bases outside the gene matches. The CDR3 sequence: CASSQAPGTGAEKLFF. The CDR3 coding sequence is TGTGCCAGCAGCCAGGCCCCCGGGACAGGGGCTGAAAAACTGTTTTTT.

In its sample, this clonotype was seen many times. The chain joins TRBV11-1 to TRBJ2-5, with D possibly being TRBD2 (5 bases). Germline V gene sequence: CDR1 SGHAT, CDR2 FQDESV (reference sequence). The CDR3 totals 15 residues. The V gene lost 5 bases and the J gene lost 1 base, with 14 bases spanning the gap. The CDR3 coding sequence is TGTGCCAGCAGCGCCCCGCGAGGGCGCCAAGAGACCCAGTACTTC. Its translation: CASSAPRGRQETQYF.

This clonotype was seen ten or more times. CDR3 coding DNA: TGTGCCAGCAGCTTAAGCACAGGAGGAGATACGCAGTATTTT. It yields the protein CASSLSTGGDTQYF. This sequence joins TRBV7-3 and TRBJ2-3, with D possibly called TRBD1 or TRBD2 (5 bases each). V was trimmed by 1 base and J by 5 bases, leaving 10 bases between them. The germline CDR1 and CDR2 sequences are SGHTA and FQGTGA. The CDR3 covers 14 residues.

This clonotype was seen many times. V is TRBV28 and J is TRBJ2-5, with 8 bases identical to TRBD1. V shed 5 bases and J 2 bases; nucleotides not matched to a gene: 10. The CDR3 is 16 amino acids. Germline V CDR1 and CDR2: MDHEN, SYDVKM. CDR3 loop: CASSTGQGVTQETQYF. The CDR3 region has the DNA TGTGCCAGCAGTACCGGACAGGGTGTGACTCAAGAGACCCAGTACTTC.

As DNA, the CDR3 is TGTGCCAGCAGCCAAGAGGACGGGAGGCCCTCCTACGAGCAGTACTTC. This codes for CASSQEDGRPSYEQYF. The chain uses TRBV4-2 and TRBJ2-7; TRBD2 matches at 7 bases. The CDR3 loop spans 16 amino acids. Germline V gives CDR1 LGHNA, CDR2 YNFKEQ. The ends lost 0 bases at V and 0 bases at J; junction bases unmatched: 5.

V is TRBV5-6 and J is TRBJ2-1; 7 nucleotides agree with TRBD2. The CDR3 spans 15 residues. The germline V gene has CDR1 SGHDT and CDR2 YYEEEE. V dropped 0 bases and J dropped 11; count of bases not matched to a gene: 11. For the CDR3, the DNA is TGTGCCAGCAGCTTGGGACTAGCAGGACAAATGAAGCAGTTCTTC. Its translation is CASSLGLAGQMKQFF.

This chain uses TRBV6-1 with TRBJ2-5, with D unclear. The germline V and J ends were trimmed by 0 bases and 5 bases, with 16 bases remaining between them. The CDR3 totals 16 residues. Per germline, CDR1 MNHNS and CDR2 SASEGT. CDR3 in DNA: TGTGCCAGCAGTGAAGCGGCCGGGCGGTTAGGGGAGACCCAGTACTTC. Its translation: CASSEAAGRLGETQYF.

There are many counts of this clonotype. The J gene is TRBJ2-1, the V gene TRBV19; 10 bases match TRBD2. The CDR3 contains 17 residues. In germline, CDR1 is LNHDA, CDR2 SQIVND (reference sequence). V shed 6 bases, J shed 1 base, and the junction held 9 bases outside the gene matches. The CDR3 region has the DNA TGTGCCAGTAGGCATCGGACTAGCGGTCTTTCCTACAATGAGCAGTTCTTC. Residues: CASRHRTSGLSYNEQFF.

This clonotype was seen a handful of times. This chain joins TRBV2 and TRBJ2-1; TRBD2 is a possible D gene (5 bases). Trimming removed 6 bases at V and 9 bases at J, with 15 bases between. The CDR3 consists of 13 residues. Germline V gives CDR1 SNHLY, CDR2 FYNNEI. This chain's CDR3 is CASRVPGSGEQFF. The CDR3 bases are TGTGCCAGCAGGGTTCCGGGAAGCGGTGAGCAGTTCTTC.

The table lists this clonotype with a few counts. The V and J genes are TRBV4-1 and TRBJ1-4; 7 bases fit TRBD1. This CDR3 is built from 16 residues. CDR1 and CDR2 (germline): MGHRA, YSYEKL. V dropped 2 bases and J dropped 11; count of bases not matched to a gene: 14. CDR3 amino acids: CASSQPKDRNFGKLFF. The CDR3 DNA sequence: TGCGCCAGCAGCCAACCAAAGGACAGGAATTTTGGGAAACTGTTTTTT.

The chain is built from TRBV3-1 and TRBJ2-7, with 8 bases matching TRBD1. J gave up 5 bases and V 4 bases, and 10 bases lay outside the gene matches. The CDR3 has 15 residues. Germline V gene data show CDR1 as LGHDT and CDR2 as YNNKEL (reference sequence). CDR3: CASSRAQGALDEQYF. The CDR3 DNA follows: TGTGCCAGCAGCCGCGCTCAGGGGGCGCTGGACGAGCAGTACTTC.

This clonotype has more than one count but fewer than ten. This chain links TRBV7-2 with TRBJ2-7; 13 bases agree with TRBD2. Looked up from germline, CDR1 is SGHTA and CDR2 is FQGNSA. The CDR3 runs 15 residues. After removal of 5 bases from V and 2 bases from J, the junction contained 3 bases not matched to a gene. The CDR3 DNA reads as TGTGCCAGCAGCAAAGGACTAGCGGGAGCCTACGAGCAGTACTTC. Translating it yields CASSKGLAGAYEQYF.

The V call is TRBV20-1, the J call TRBJ1-1; 10 bases agree with TRBD1. V lost 8 bases to trimming and J lost 3 bases; unmatched junction nucleotides: 6. Germline assignment: CDR1 DFQATT and CDR2 SNEGSKA (reference sequence). The length of the CDR3 is 13 residues. CDR3 nucleotides: TGCAGTCCCGCGGACAGGGGGGACACTGAAGCTTTCTTT. Translation gives CSPADRGDTEAFF.

As concerns this clonotype: It may be a read error: a sequence one base away is much more abundant. This chain joins TRBV12-3 or TRBV12-4 and TRBJ2-5; 12 bases agree with TRBD2. The CDR3 is 16 amino acids. Germline trimming cut 3 bases from V and 11 bases from J; bases unmatched to any gene: 13. CDR3 nucleotide sequence: TGTGCCAGCAGTTTTTCGGGGTCTAGCGGGAGGGACGGGCAGTACTTC. Its protein is CASSFSGSSGRDGQYF.

This clonotype was recorded at least ten times. The J gene is TRBJ2-7, the V gene TRBV12-3 or TRBV12-4; D possibly corresponds to TRBD2 (5 bases). The CDR3 runs to 14 residues. V was shortened by 3 bases and J by 7 bases, with 16 bases between the two germline ends. The CDR3 loop is CASSLSSVRGEQYF. For the CDR3, the DNA is TGTGCCAGCAGTTTGAGTAGCGTCCGAGGAGAGCAGTACTTC.

Ten or more counts support this clonotype. The chain carries TRBV27 and TRBJ1-6; TRBD1 matches at 7 bases. J was trimmed by 8 bases and V by 4 bases; bases with no gene match: 2. This CDR3 has 13 amino acids. Germline values: CDR1 MNHEY, CDR2 SMNVEV (reference sequence). CDR3 sequence reads: CASSSTGDSPLHF. The CDR3 bases are TGTGCCAGCAGTTCTACAGGGGATTCACCCCTCCACTTT.

This clonotype came up many times. This sequence joins TRBV7-9 and TRBJ2-3, with D perhaps given as TRBD1 or TRBD2 (5 bases each). Germline V gene data show CDR1 as SEHNR and CDR2 as FQNEAQ (reference sequence). The CDR3 is 14 residues long. V was trimmed by 5 bases and J by 3 bases, leaving 12 bases between them. The CDR3 loop is CASSHLGDTDTQYF. CDR3 bases: TGTGCCAGCAGCCACTTGGGGGATACAGATACGCAGTATTTT. Combining the CDR3 with reference TRBV7-9 and TRBJ2-3 gives the whole variable domain DTGVSQNPRHKITKRGQNVTFRCDPISEHNRLYWYRQTLGQGPEFLTYFQNEAQLEKSRLLSDRFSAERPKGSFSTLEIQRTEQGDSAMYLCASSHLGDTDTQYFGPGTRLTVL.

This clonotype was detected only a few times. The chain links TRBV7-9 to TRBJ2-3, with 7 bases identical to TRBD2. The CDR3 consists of 17 residues. V dropped 5 bases and J dropped 0; count of bases not matched to a gene: 11. Looked up from germline, CDR1 is SEHNR and CDR2 is FQNEAQ (reference sequence). CDR3 amino acids: CASSPPGRLASTDTQYF. The CDR3 nucleotides are TGTGCCAGCAGCCCCCCCGGGAGGCTCGCTAGCACAGATACGCAGTATTTT. Filled out from reference TRBV7-9 and TRBJ2-3, the complete variable domain reads DTGVSQNPRHKITKRGQNVTFRCDPISEHNRLYWYRQTLGQGPEFLTYFQNEAQLEKSRLLSDRFSAERPKGSFSTLEIQRTEQGDSAMYLCASSPPGRLASTDTQYFGPGTRLTVL.

CDR3 residues: CASSPPSDRGQFF. CDR3 nucleotide sequence: TGTGCCAGCAGTCCCCCCTCGGACAGAGGGCAGTTCTTC. The chain recombines TRBV28 with TRBJ2-1, with a possible D match to TRBD1 (6 bases). This CDR3 comprises 13 residues. V dropped 5 bases and J dropped 12 bases, with 17 bases sitting between them. The V gene's germline CDR1 is MDHEN and CDR2 SYDVKM. Full variable domain (remainder filled in from reference TRBV28 and TRBJ2-1): DVKVTQSSRYLVKRTGEKVFLECVQDMDHENMFWYRQDPGLGLRLIYFSYDVKMKEKGDIPEGYSVSREKKERFSLILESASTNQTSMYLCASSPPSDRGQFFGPGTRLTVL.

This clonotype was seen a single time. A read error is likely here: a far larger clone is one base away. The conserved final phenylalanine or tryptophan is absent from the CDR3, which likely points to a read error. The chain employs TRBV11-3 and TRBJ2-1; TRBD2 matches 7 bases. Judging by the DNA end, TRBJ2-5 fits better; the J call may be wrong. Germline-derived CDR1 and CDR2 are SGHNT and YENEEA. This CDR3 region has 15 residues. The CDR3 coding sequence is TGTGCCAGCAGCTTCCCGCGGGAGATCCAAGAGACCCAGTACTCC. It translates to CASSFPREIQETQYS.